One and the same sample provided the 28 T cell receptor beta chains below, sequenced in a study of brain metastases from non-small cell lung cancer (dated by TCRdb to about 2019). Library preparation was by the immunoSEQ multiplex PCR assay. TCRdb's version of the immuneACCESS table is confined to in-frame rearrangements and falls short of the full clone set. An unresolved V gene accounts for under half of the shortfall where checked; the remainder is of unknown origin. For this sample the table gives over a thousand clones, of which approximately 85% were detected only once. In total, the top ten clones hold under 20% of the sample. Sequencing used tumor-adjacent normal tissue. These receptors all stem from a donor at least 40 years old with non-small cell lung cancer.

CDR3 sequence reads: CASLLEGLDQPQHF. CDR3 coding DNA: TGTGCCAGTCTCTTGGAGGGGCTGGATCAGCCCCAGCATTTT. This sequence joins TRBV2 and TRBJ1-5; perhaps TRBD1 as D (5 bases). The CDR3 loop spans 14 amino acids. CDR1 SNHLY and CDR2 FYNNEI come from the germline V gene. Deletions cut 9 bases from V and 5 bases from J, with 17 bases between.

The V call is TRBV7-2, the J call TRBJ2-3; 7 bases fit TRBD1. With 7 bases clipped from V and 1 base from J, the junction kept 5 bases outside the gene matches. The CDR3 consists of 14 residues. CDR1 is SGHTA, CDR2 FQGNSA, per germline. The CDR3 reads CASNPGQGTDTQYF. DNA for the CDR3: TGTGCCAGCAACCCCGGACAGGGCACAGATACGCAGTATTTT.

V is TRBV5-6 and J is TRBJ1-1, with a possible D match to TRBD1 (6 bases). V lost 3 bases, J lost 0 bases, and 12 bases lay in between. Germline V gene data show CDR1 as SGHDT and CDR2 as YYEEEE. The CDR3 consists of 15 residues. For the CDR3, the DNA is TGTGCCAGCAGCTCTACCGGACAGATGAACACTGAAGCTTTCTTT. Protein: CASSSTGQMNTEAFF. The full variable domain, in which reference TRBV5-6 and TRBJ1-1 provide the parts outside the CDR3, is DAGVTQSPTHLIKTRGQQVTLRCSPKSGHDTVSWYQQALGQGPQFIFQYYEEEERQRGNFPDRFSGHQFPNYSSELNVNALLLGDSALYLCASSSTGQMNTEAFFGQGTRLTVV.

This chain joins TRBV7-8 and TRBJ2-3, with 7 bases aligning to TRBD2. J was trimmed by 5 bases and V by 1 base; bases with no gene match: 6. The CDR3 has 15 residues. The germline gives CDR1 SGHVS, CDR2 FQNEAQ. The CDR3 DNA reads TGTGCCAGCAGCTTAGGGCTAGCGGTCCAAGATACGCAGTATTTT. As protein: CASSLGLAVQDTQYF.

CDR3 nucleotides: TGTGCCAGCTTTGCAGGCCTGGTGGCTTTCTTT. Amino acids: CASFAGLVAFF. The gene calls are TRBV27 and TRBJ1-1; D is unresolved. V was trimmed by 8 bases and J by 11 bases, leaving 15 bases between them. This CDR3 has 11 residues. Germline CDR1 is MNHEY and CDR2 is SMNVEV (reference sequence).

This clone appeared a single time. The V gene is TRBV6-2 or TRBV6-3, the J gene TRBJ2-1; 8 nucleotides match TRBD2. Germline lookup yields CDR1 MNHEY and CDR2 SVGEGT. CDR3 size: 15 residues. Germline trimming cut 4 bases from V and 7 bases from J; bases unmatched to any gene: 9. CDR3 region: CASSSTSGGANEQFF. The CDR3 nucleotides are TGTGCCAGCAGTTCAACTAGCGGAGGGGCAAATGAGCAGTTCTTC.

V is TRBV7-2 and J is TRBJ2-3, with TRBD2 identical over 8 bases. Losses at the gene ends were 2 bases for V and 1 base for J; bases not matched to a gene: 2. The length of the CDR3 is 15 residues. Germline CDR1 and CDR2: SGHTA and FQGNSA. The CDR3, as DNA: TGTGCCAGCAGCTTACTTAGCGGGGGCACAGATACGCAGTATTTT. It codes for CASSLLSGGTDTQYF.

The genes are TRBV5-1 and TRBJ1-6, with 9 bases that match TRBD1. Per germline, CDR1 SGHRS and CDR2 YFSETQ. V lost 5 bases and J lost 7; bases outside the gene matches: 4. This CDR3 comprises 14 residues. CDR3 residues: CASSLGQGNSPLHF. The CDR3 bases are TGCGCCAGCAGTTTAGGACAGGGGAATTCACCCCTCCACTTT. Together with reference TRBV5-1 and TRBJ1-6, the CDR3 gives the full variable domain: KAGVTQTPRYLIKTRGQQVTLSCSPISGHRSVSWYQQTPGQGLQFLFEYFSETQRNKGNFPGRFSGRQFSNSRSEMNVSTLELGDSALYLCASSLGQGNSPLHFGNGTRLTVT.

This clone was recorded a few times. This chain uses TRBV7-8 with TRBJ2-1, with TRBD2 identical over 8 bases. Per germline, CDR1 SGHVS and CDR2 FQNEAQ. V gave up 4 bases and J gave up 9 bases; unmatched junction bases: 17. The CDR3 covers 17 residues. CDR3 DNA sequence: TGTGCCAGCAGCTACCCCCCGTGGCGGGGGGCCGGGGCTGAGCAGTTCTTC. Translation: CASSYPPWRGAGAEQFF.

V usage is TRBV3-1 (or the pseudogene TRBV3-2) and J usage is TRBJ2-5; D not certain. V was pared by 1 base and J by 5 bases, with 11 bases between. Germline V lookup: CDR1 LGHDT, CDR2 YNNKEL (reference sequence). The CDR3 has 14 residues. The CDR3 reads CASSQVLSSETQYF. The CDR3 nucleotides read TGTGCCAGCAGCCAAGTTCTCTCGTCGGAGACCCAGTACTTC.

The V call is TRBV27, the J call TRBJ1-5, with D hard to call. The V end was cut by 6 bases, the J end by 0 bases, with 6 bases between. Germline V gene data show CDR1 as MNHEY and CDR2 as SMNVEV (reference sequence). This CDR3 comprises 13 residues. The CDR3 nucleotides read TGTGCCAGCAGGATTAATAGCAATCAGCCCCAGCATTTT. It is translated as CASRINSNQPQHF.

V and J are TRBV6-5 and TRBJ1-2; 10 bases map to TRBD1. Per germline, CDR1 MNHEY and CDR2 SVGAGI. The CDR3 runs 14 residues. With V trimmed by 5 bases and J by 3 bases, 3 bases remained unmatched. CDR3 residues: CASSMDRGDYGYTF. CDR3 in DNA: TGTGCCAGCAGTATGGACAGGGGGGACTATGGCTACACCTTC.

The CDR3 loop is CASTRRTPYNSPLHF. In nucleotides, the CDR3 is TGTGCCAGCACGAGGAGGACGCCTTATAATTCACCCCTCCACTTT. The chain is built from TRBV6-5 and TRBJ1-6; unclear D gene. The CDR3 totals 15 residues. Per the germline V gene, CDR1 is MNHEY and CDR2 is SVGAGI. With 7 bases removed from V and 4 bases from J, the gap between germline ends came to 14 bases.

CDR3 coding DNA: TGTGCCAGCAGCTTAGTTGGAAACTGGGAAGAGACCCAGTACTTC. Protein: CASSLVGNWEETQYF. The rearrangement uses TRBV7-2 and TRBJ2-5; D gene uncertain. The length of the CDR3 is 15 residues. Germline V lookup: CDR1 SGHTA, CDR2 FQGNSA. The ends were cut back, 1 base at V and 3 bases at J, with 12 bases in the middle.

The chain is built from TRBV6-4 and TRBJ2-1; 9 positions match TRBD1. J gave up 7 bases and V 5 bases, and 9 bases lay outside the gene matches. This CDR3 is 15 amino acids long. Germline V gene lookup returns CDR1 MRHNA and CDR2 SNTAGT. Written as DNA, the CDR3 is TGTGCCAGCAGTCCTGCCGGGACAGGGTGGAATGAGCAGTTCTTC. Encoded protein: CASSPAGTGWNEQFF.

This clone has only a few counts. V is TRBV7-2 and J is TRBJ2-7, with 9 bases identical to TRBD1. CDR1 and CDR2 from the germline V gene are SGHTA and FQGNSA. The ends lost 4 bases at V and 4 bases at J; junction bases unmatched: 8. The CDR3 runs to 15 residues. The CDR3 nucleotides are TGTGCCAGCAGCTCGGGACAGGGTAACGTTTACGAGCAGTACGTC. Its protein is CASSSGQGNVYEQYV.

The chain links TRBV5-6 to TRBJ1-2, with TRBD1 matching over 7 bases. CDR1 SGHDT and CDR2 YYEEEE come from the germline V gene. V shed 3 bases and J 4 bases; nucleotides not matched to a gene: 9. The CDR3 consists of 15 residues. CDR3 protein: CASSWAGTVFYGYTF. The CDR3 DNA sequence: TGTGCCAGCAGCTGGGCCGGGACAGTCTTCTATGGCTACACCTTC.

Points on this clone: A junction end diverges from the germline sequence, so it may reflect a read error. The CDR3 DNA reads TGTGCCAGCCATAGCTCTGAAAACACCATATATTTT. Translation: CASHSSENTIYF. The rearrangement joins TRBV6-5 to TRBJ1-3; no clear D gene. This CDR3 is 12 amino acids long. Germline CDR1 MNHEY, CDR2 SVGAGI.

The rearrangement links TRBV30 to TRBJ1-4; no firm D call. The germline V gene encodes CDR1 GTSNPN and CDR2 SVGIG (reference sequence). The CDR3 sequence is 15 residues long. Trimming left V 5 bases short and J 0 bases short, with 13 bases between. CDR3: CAWGVRQATNEKLFF. Written as DNA, the CDR3 is TGTGCCTGGGGGGTACGTCAAGCAACTAATGAAAAACTGTTTTTT.

The chain combines TRBV6-5 with TRBJ2-1, with D perhaps being TRBD1 or TRBD2 (6 bases each). Germline V gene data show CDR1 as MNHEY and CDR2 as SVGAGI. The V gene lost 6 bases and the J gene lost 7 bases, with 19 bases spanning the gap. The CDR3 extends over 15 amino acids. CDR3 in DNA: TGTGCCAGCAGGGTCTTGGAGGGGGGTGGGAATGAGCAGTTCTTC. Amino acid sequence: CASRVLEGGGNEQFF.

The chain has TRBV11-3 and TRBJ2-5, with 9 positions matching TRBD2. Germline V gene data show CDR1 as SGHNT and CDR2 as YENEEA. With 4 bases clipped from V and 1 base from J, the junction kept 1 base outside the gene matches. This CDR3 has 14 residues. The CDR3 DNA follows: TGTGCCAGCAGCTCGGGACTAGCCCAAGAGACCCAGTACTTC. Its translation is CASSSGLAQETQYF.

This clone showed up just a few times. The chain employs TRBV5-5 and TRBJ2-3, with 9 nucleotides matching TRBD1. Germline loops: CDR1 SGHKS, CDR2 YYEKEE (reference sequence). The CDR3 length is 14 residues. Germline trimming cut 7 bases from V and 3 bases from J; bases unmatched to any gene: 6. CDR3 DNA: TGTGCCAGCCCCTCGGACAGGGGTACAGATACGCAGTATTTT. This gives the protein CASPSDRGTDTQYF.

The gene calls are TRBV5-8 and TRBJ2-3; possible D gene TRBD2, 5 bases. The germline gives CDR1 SGHTS, CDR2 YDEGEE. Trimming left V 2 bases short and J 7 bases short, with 11 bases between. This CDR3 has 13 residues. The CDR3 bases are TGTGCCAGCAGCTTCCCGGGGATCAATACGCAGTATTTT. Protein product: CASSFPGINTQYF. The whole variable domain, remainder taken from reference TRBV5-8 and TRBJ2-3, is EAGVTQSPTHLIKTRGQQATLRCSPISGHTSVYWYQQALGLGLQFLLWYDEGEERNRGNFPPRFSGRQFPNYSSELNVNALELEDSALYLCASSFPGINTQYFGPGTRLTVL.

The chain carries TRBV28 and TRBJ1-1; no clear D gene. From germline, CDR1 is MDHEN and CDR2 SYDVKM. Trimming cost V 2 bases and J 3 bases, with 7 bases left between them. This CDR3 has 13 residues. The CDR3 DNA sequence: TGTGCCAGCAGTTTAAGGCGGGACACTGAAGCTTTCTTT. This codes for CASSLRRDTEAFF.

This clone is a singleton in its sample. This chain links TRBV4-1 with TRBJ2-3; 13 bases line up with TRBD2. The CDR3 runs 18 residues. J gave up 7 bases and V 2 bases, and 12 bases lay outside the gene matches. The germline CDR1 and CDR2 sequences are MGHRA and YSYEKL. The DNA of the CDR3 is TGCGCCAGCAGCCAACTTACTAGCGGGGGGGGATACTCCTATACGCAGTATTTT. It codes for CASSQLTSGGGYSYTQYF.

J is TRBJ1-2 and V is TRBV24-1; 8 bases match TRBD1. This CDR3 is built from 14 residues. Germline CDR1 reads KGHDR; CDR2 reads SFDVKD. V lost 7 bases and J lost 1; bases outside the gene matches: 4. The CDR3 region is CATSRTGINYGYTF. CDR3 DNA: TGTGCCACCAGCCGGACAGGGATTAACTATGGCTACACCTTC.

The chain combines TRBV29-1 with TRBJ2-5, with TRBD1 matching 9 bases. V gave up 6 bases and J gave up 1 base; unmatched junction bases: 9. Per germline, CDR1 SQVTM and CDR2 ANQGSEA. The CDR3 has 15 amino acids. CDR3 sequence reads: CSVDSRDRVQETQYF. CDR3 bases: TGCAGCGTCGATTCCCGGGACAGGGTCCAAGAGACCCAGTACTTC.

In DNA, the CDR3 is TGTGCCAGCAGTGAAAGGGGGAATGAGCAGTTCTTC. The encoded protein is CASSERGNEQFF. The V call is TRBV6-1, the J call TRBJ2-1, with D possibly TRBD1 on 6 matching bases. Germline V gene sequence: CDR1 MNHNS, CDR2 SASEGT. The CDR3 is 12 amino acids. V shed 2 bases and J shed 7 bases, with 6 bases lying between them.